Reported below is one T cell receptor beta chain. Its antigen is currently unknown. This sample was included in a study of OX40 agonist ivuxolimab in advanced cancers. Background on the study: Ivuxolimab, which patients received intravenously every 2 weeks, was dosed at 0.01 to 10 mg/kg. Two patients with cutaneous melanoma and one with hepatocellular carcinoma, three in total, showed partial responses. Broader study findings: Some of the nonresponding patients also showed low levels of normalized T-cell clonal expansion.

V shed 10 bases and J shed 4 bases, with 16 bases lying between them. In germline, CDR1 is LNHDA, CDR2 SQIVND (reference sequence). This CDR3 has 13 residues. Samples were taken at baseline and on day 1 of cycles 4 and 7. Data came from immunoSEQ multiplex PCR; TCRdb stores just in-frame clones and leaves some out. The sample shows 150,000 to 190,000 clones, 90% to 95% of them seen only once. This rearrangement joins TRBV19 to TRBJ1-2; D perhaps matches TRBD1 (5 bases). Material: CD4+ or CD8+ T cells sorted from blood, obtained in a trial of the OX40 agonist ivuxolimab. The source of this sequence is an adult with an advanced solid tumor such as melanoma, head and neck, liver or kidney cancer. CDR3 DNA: TGTGCCACCGAAGGGGCAGTACGCTATGGCTACACCTTC. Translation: CATEGAVRYGYTF.